The clone carrying this T cell receptor (beta chain) was detected many times. This entry belongs to a study of read filtering for tumor transcriptome and immune sequencing. In germline, CDR1 is LNHNV, CDR2 YYDKDF (reference sequence). V trimming: 3 bases; J trimming: 7 bases; junction bases outside the gene matches: 5. There are 13 residues in the CDR3. Molecular barcoded adaptors covering alpha/delta and beta/gamma chains were used on approximately 400 ng RNA. A single record per CDR3 protein comes from TCRdb applying MiXCR to the reads. The sample consists of around 140,000 distinct CDR3 sequences, about 13% of them appearing once.

The rearrangement links TRBV15 to TRBJ2-7, with 8 bases fitting TRBD1. Specimen: a population of CD138-negative cells sorted from bone marrow. The source is a donor at least 40 years old with multiple myeloma. The CDR3 nucleotides are TGTGCCACCAGCAGGGGACGGGACAGGGAGCAGTACTTC. Translation: CATSRGRDREQYF.